The entry that follows covers one TCR beta chain sequence. The target antigen is unknown. This sample stems from a study of cytomegalovirus exposure and HLA in healthy donors. Overall study results and limits: 87-base-pair reads could not separate some V segments, including TRBV6-2 and TRBV6-3.

The ends were cut back, 5 bases at V and 2 bases at J, with 14 bases in the middle. Per the germline V gene, CDR1 is SGHRS and CDR2 is YFSETQ. This CDR3 spans 15 amino acids. The study sampled nominally healthy donors, though unrecorded immune exposures were likely. The PCR ran on 60 Vbeta and 13 Jbeta primers. This table comes from immunoSEQ multiplex PCR, and its TCRdb copy is limited to in-frame clones, with some not included. Among more than 80,000 clones listed, around three quarters were seen once. This clonotype originated in a human donor in good health. The genes are TRBV5-1 and TRBJ2-1; D possibly corresponds to TRBD1 (5 bases). Specimen: PBMCs. CDR3 nucleotides: TGCGCCAGCAGTTCCACTCAGGGTCCCTACAATGAGCAGTTCTTC. Amino acid sequence: CASSSTQGPYNEQFF.